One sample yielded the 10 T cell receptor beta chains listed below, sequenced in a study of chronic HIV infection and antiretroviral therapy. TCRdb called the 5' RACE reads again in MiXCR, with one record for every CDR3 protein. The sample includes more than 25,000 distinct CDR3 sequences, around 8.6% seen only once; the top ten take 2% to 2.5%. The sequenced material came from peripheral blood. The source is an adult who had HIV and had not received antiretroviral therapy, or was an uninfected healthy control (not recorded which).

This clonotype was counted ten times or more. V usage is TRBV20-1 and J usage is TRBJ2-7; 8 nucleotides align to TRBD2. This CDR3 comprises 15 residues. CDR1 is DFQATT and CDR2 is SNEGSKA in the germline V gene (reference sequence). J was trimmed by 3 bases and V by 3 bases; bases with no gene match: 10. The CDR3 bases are TGCAGTGCTAGGGCTTCGACTAGCGCTTTCTACGAGCAGTACTTC. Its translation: CSARASTSAFYEQYF.

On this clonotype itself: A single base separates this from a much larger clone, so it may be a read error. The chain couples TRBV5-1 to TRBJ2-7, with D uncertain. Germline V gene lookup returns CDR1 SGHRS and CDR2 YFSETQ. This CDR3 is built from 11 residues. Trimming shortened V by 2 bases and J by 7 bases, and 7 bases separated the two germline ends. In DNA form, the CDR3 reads TGCGCCAGCAGCTTTTTTGGGGAGCAGTACTTC. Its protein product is CASSFFGEQYF.

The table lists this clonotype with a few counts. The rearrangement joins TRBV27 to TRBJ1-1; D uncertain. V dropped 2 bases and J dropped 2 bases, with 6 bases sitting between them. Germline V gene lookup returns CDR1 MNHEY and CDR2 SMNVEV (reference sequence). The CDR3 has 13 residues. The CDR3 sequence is CASSLQANTEAFF. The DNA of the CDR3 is TGTGCCAGCAGTTTACAGGCCAACACTGAAGCTTTCTTT.

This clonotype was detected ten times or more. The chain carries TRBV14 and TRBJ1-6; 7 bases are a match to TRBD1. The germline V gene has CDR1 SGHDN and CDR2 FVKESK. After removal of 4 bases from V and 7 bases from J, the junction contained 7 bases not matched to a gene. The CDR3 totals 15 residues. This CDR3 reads CASSPGQGVNSPLHF. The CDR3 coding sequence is TGTGCCAGCAGCCCCGGCCAGGGGGTCAATTCACCCCTCCACTTT.

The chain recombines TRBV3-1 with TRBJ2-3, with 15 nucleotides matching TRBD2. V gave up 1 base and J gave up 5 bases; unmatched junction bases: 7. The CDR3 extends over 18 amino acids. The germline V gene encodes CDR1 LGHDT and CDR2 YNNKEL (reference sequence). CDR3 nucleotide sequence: TGTGCCAGCAGCCAAGGGTTCGGACTAGCGGGGGGGCGAGATACGCAGTATTTT. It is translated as CASSQGFGLAGGRDTQYF.

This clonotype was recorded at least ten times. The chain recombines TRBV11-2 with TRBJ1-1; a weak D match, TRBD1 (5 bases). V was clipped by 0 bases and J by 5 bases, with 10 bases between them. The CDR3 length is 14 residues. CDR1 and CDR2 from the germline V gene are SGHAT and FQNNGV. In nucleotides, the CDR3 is TGTGCCAGCAGCTTAGATGCGGGGGGGACTGAAGCTTTCTTT. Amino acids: CASSLDAGGTEAFF.

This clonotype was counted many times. Written as DNA, the CDR3 is TGCGCCAGCAGCTGGAGTTCGCAGGGCACAGATACGCAGTATTTT. Amino acid sequence: CASSWSSQGTDTQYF. The chain combines TRBV5-1 with TRBJ2-3; D remains unclear. CDR3 length: 15 residues. CDR1 and CDR2 (germline): SGHRS, YFSETQ. The V end was cut by 3 bases, the J end by 1 base, with 12 bases between.

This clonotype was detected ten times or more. CDR3 sequence: CASGHPGQQETQYF. Written as DNA, the CDR3 is TGTGCTAGTGGTCATCCGGGACAGCAAGAGACCCAGTACTTC. This chain uses TRBV12-5 with TRBJ2-5, with 7 nucleotides matching TRBD1. With V trimmed by 5 bases and J by 2 bases, 5 bases remained unmatched. Germline V lookup: CDR1 LGHNT, CDR2 FRNRAP. The CDR3 consists of 14 residues.

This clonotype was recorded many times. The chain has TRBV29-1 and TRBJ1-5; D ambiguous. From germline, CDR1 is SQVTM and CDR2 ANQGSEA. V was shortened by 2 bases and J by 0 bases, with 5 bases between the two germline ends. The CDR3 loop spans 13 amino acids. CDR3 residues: CSVESGSNQPQHF. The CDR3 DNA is TGCAGCGTTGAATCGGGTAGCAATCAGCCCCAGCATTTT.

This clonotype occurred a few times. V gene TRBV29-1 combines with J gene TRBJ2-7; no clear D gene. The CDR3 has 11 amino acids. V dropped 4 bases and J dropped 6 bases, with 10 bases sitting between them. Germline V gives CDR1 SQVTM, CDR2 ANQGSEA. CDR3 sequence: CSVGGQVEQYF. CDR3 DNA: TGCAGCGTTGGGGGTCAGGTCGAGCAGTACTTC.